The T cell receptor (beta chain) described here comes from a study of blood T cell repertoires in COVID-19. Study at large: Samples came from the United States, Italy and Spain, spanning acute and convalescent COVID-19. In each case, the material was cDNA or gDNA derived from T cells, B-cell-depleted T cells, or PBMCs.

Using immunoSEQ multiplex PCR, the repertoire was profiled, and TCRdb retains in-frame clones only, with some absent. The data show 350,000 to 450,000 clones, approximately 91% seen once. Seattle patients were enrolled while actively infected and followed longitudinally. Germline CDR1 and CDR2: SGHDT and YYEEEE. J was trimmed by 6 bases and V by 3 bases; bases with no gene match: 10. This CDR3 comprises 17 residues. The TCR was taken from a woman in her thirties or forties with COVID-19, enrolled during active disease. V and J are TRBV5-6 and TRBJ1-5; TRBD1 matches at 12 bases. The sample consisted of peripheral blood. This CDR3 is CASSSQSGTGGSQPQHF. CDR3 nucleotide sequence: TGTGCCAGCAGCTCTCAATCCGGGACAGGGGGCTCTCAGCCCCAGCATTTT.